Described below is a single T cell receptor (beta chain) sequence and its context. The antigen remains unidentified. The sample, about 10 milliliters of peripheral blood, was drawn from each donor. Per-sample yields of isolated PBMCs were at least 6 million. These data belong to a study of blood T cells in healthy people across ages. General study findings and limits: From one million sequenced T cells, diversity estimates were lower bounds.

The authors ran a second PCR of roughly 6 to 12 cycles using a sample-barcoded 5' primer and a J-beta primer mix. TCRdb fed the 5' RACE reads into MiXCR, producing one record per CDR3 protein. The sample includes roughly 790,000 distinct CDR3 sequences, about 42% seen only once; the top ten take 20% to 25%. The J segment lost 4 bases and the V segment lost 6 bases, leaving 5 bases of the junction unmatched. Per germline, CDR1 MGHDK and CDR2 SYGVNS. The CDR3 covers 13 residues. The rearrangement uses TRBV25-1 and TRBJ1-2; 7 positions agree with TRBD1. Material for sequencing was blood. This TCR was recovered from a woman in her fifties or sixties in good health. The chain's CDR3 is CASRGGAGYGYTF. DNA of the CDR3: TGTGCCAGCAGAGGGGGCGCCGGCTATGGCTACACCTTC.